This TCR beta chain originates from a study of OX40 agonist ivuxolimab in advanced cancers. Study outcomes and limitations: Among patients with partial responses at 0.1-3.0 mg/kg, clonal expansion was among the lowest. There was clonal expansion of CD4+ and CD8+ blood T cells by week 6 at 0.1 to 3.0 mg/kg.

Repertoires were generated with immunoSEQ multiplex PCR, while TCRdb's copy carries only in-frame clones and drops some. The table lists fewer than 110,000 clones, approximately 89% of them singletons. Germline V gene sequence: CDR1 SGHTA, CDR2 FQGTGA. The CDR3 runs to 16 residues. After removal of 5 bases from V and 6 bases from J, the junction contained 7 bases not matched to a gene. This clone appeared a single time. Its specificity is not known. The specimen comprised CD4+ or CD8+ T cells sorted from blood, sampled in a trial of the OX40 agonist ivuxolimab. The chain employs TRBV7-3 and TRBJ2-2; 12 bases fit TRBD2. This TCR was recovered from an adult with an advanced solid tumor such as melanoma, head and neck, liver or kidney cancer. The CDR3 reads CASSVSSGRAAGELFF. CDR3 DNA: TGTGCCAGCAGCGTGTCTAGCGGGAGGGCCGCCGGGGAGCTGTTTTTT.